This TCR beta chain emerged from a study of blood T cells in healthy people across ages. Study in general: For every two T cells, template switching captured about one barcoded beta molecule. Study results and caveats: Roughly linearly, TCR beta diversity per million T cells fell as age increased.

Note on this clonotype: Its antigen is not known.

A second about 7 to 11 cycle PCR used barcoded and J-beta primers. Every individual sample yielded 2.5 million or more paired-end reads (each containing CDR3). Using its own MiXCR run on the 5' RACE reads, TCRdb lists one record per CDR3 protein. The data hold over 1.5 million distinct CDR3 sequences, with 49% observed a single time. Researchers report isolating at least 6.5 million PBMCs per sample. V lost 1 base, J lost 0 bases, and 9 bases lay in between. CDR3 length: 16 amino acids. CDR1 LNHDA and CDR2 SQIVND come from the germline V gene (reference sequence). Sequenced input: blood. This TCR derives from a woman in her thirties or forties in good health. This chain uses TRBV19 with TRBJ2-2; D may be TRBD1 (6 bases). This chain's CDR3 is CASSIAPGANTGELFF. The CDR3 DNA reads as TGTGCCAGTAGTATAGCCCCAGGGGCGAACACCGGGGAGCTGTTTTTT. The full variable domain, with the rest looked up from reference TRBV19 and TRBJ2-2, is DGGITQSPKYLFRKEGQNVTLSCEQNLNHDAMYWYRQDPGQGLRLIYYSQIVNDFQKGDIAEGYSVSREKKESFPLTVTSAQKNPTAFYLCASSIAPGANTGELFFGEGSRLTVL.